This is a list of T cell receptor beta chains from one sample in a study of blood T cell repertoires in COVID-19. The assay was immunoSEQ multiplex PCR, and TCRdb's table has in-frame clones only and misses some. This sample yields 55,000 to 65,000 clones, of which roughly 84% are seen a single time; 4.5% to 7% belongs to the top ten. Material for sequencing was peripheral blood. These receptors originate from a woman aged 60-75 years with acute or convalescent COVID-19. CDR3s include the opening cysteine and the closing phenylalanine or tryptophan. D genes are given only for firm matches. Rows give clone size only sometimes, using once, few, many, or a class for an expanded clone.

CDR3 DNA,CDR3 protein,J gene,D gene,V gene,clone size
TGTGCCAGTAGTCTCACCGGGACAGGGTGGAACACCATATATTTT,CASSLTGTGWNTIYF,TRBJ1-3,TRBD1,TRBV19,few
TGTGCCAGCCCGGGAGCGGGGGTCTCCTACAATGAGCAGTTCTTC,CASPGAGVSYNEQFF,TRBJ2-1,TRBD2,TRBV2,-
TGCACCCGGGGGAATACGCAGTATTTT,CTRGNTQYF,TRBJ2-3,-,TRBV29-1,-
TGTGCCAGCAGCCAAGGCGGGACAGGGAAACGCTATGGCTACACCTTC,CASSQGGTGKRYGYTF,TRBJ1-2,TRBD1,TRBV3-1/TRBV3-2,-
TGTGCCAGCAGCCAAGCAGGGGGCGCCAATTCACCCCTCCACTTT,CASSQAGGANSPLHF,TRBJ1-6,TRBD1,TRBV7-2,-
TGTGCCAGCAGCCAATCAGGGACCTACAATGAGCAGTTCTTC,CASSQSGTYNEQFF,TRBJ2-1,-,TRBV7-8,-
TGTGCCAGCAGCCGGGACAGAAGAGATACGCAGTATTTT,CASSRDRRDTQYF,TRBJ2-3,TRBD1,TRBV6-5,-
TGTGCCAGCAGTCGTCTCGGGGGGCGGAACACTGAAGCTTTCTTT,CASSRLGGRNTEAFF,TRBJ1-1,-,TRBV9,few
TGTGCCAGCAGTTTAGTCCCCACAGGGGGCATGCATACGCAGTATTTT,CASSLVPTGGMHTQYF,TRBJ2-3,TRBD1,TRBV27,-
TGTGCCAGCAGCAAAGGGGGGCAGGGGCCCTCAGGGGATACGCAGTATTTT,CASSKGGQGPSGDTQYF,TRBJ2-3,-,TRBV21-1,-
TGCGCCAGCACAGCTAGTATCGGGGAGCAGTACTTC,CASTASIGEQYF,TRBJ2-7,-,TRBV10-2,-
TGCGCCAGCAGTAAAGCGGGACCTCTGAACACCGGGGAGCTGTTTTTT,CASSKAGPLNTGELFF,TRBJ2-2,TRBD2,TRBV5-1,few
TGTGCCAGCAGCCGTGGACAGGGGATGACTGAAGCTTTCTTT,CASSRGQGMTEAFF,TRBJ1-1,TRBD1,TRBV3-1/TRBV3-2,-
TGTGCCAGTAGTATTACCGGGAACACTGAAGCTTTCTTT,CASSITGNTEAFF,TRBJ1-1,-,TRBV19,once
TGCGCCAGCAGCTTCGGGGATAGCACAGATACGCAGTATTTT,CASSFGDSTDTQYF,TRBJ2-3,-,TRBV5-1,-
TGCGCCAGCAGCTTGGCCGGGACAGCGGCGGGCGAGCAGTACTTC,CASSLAGTAAGEQYF,TRBJ2-7,TRBD1,TRBV5-1,-
TGTGCCAGCTCATCCGGGTCAGGAAACACCATATATTTT,CASSSGSGNTIYF,TRBJ1-3,-,TRBV18,-
TGTGCCAGCAGATCCACAGGGGAGAGGCCCTACGAGCAGTACTTC,CASRSTGERPYEQYF,TRBJ2-7,TRBD1,TRBV27,-
TGTGCCAGCAGCTTCCGACTTAGCGGGGGGGCGACAGATACGCAGTATTTT,CASSFRLSGGATDTQYF,TRBJ2-3,TRBD2,TRBV7-2,-
TGTGCCAGCAGTTTATCCTTGCGCGAAGGGGTTGGCTACACCTTC,CASSLSLREGVGYTF,TRBJ1-2,-,TRBV27,-
TGTGCCAGCAGCTTGCGCTATGGCACTGAAGCTTTCTTT,CASSLRYGTEAFF,TRBJ1-1,-,TRBV5-6,-
TGTGCCAGCAGCGCCCGGACAGGGACCACTAACTATGGCTACACCTTC,CASSARTGTTNYGYTF,TRBJ1-2,TRBD1,TRBV13,-
TGTGCCAGCAGCCAAGACCCTACAGGGGAAGGGGTTGGAAATTCACCCCTCCACTTT,CASSQDPTGEGVGNSPLHF,TRBJ1-6,TRBD1,TRBV4-2,-
TGTGCCAGCAGCGTTTCTAGCGGGGGAAGCACAGATACGCAGTATTTT,CASSVSSGGSTDTQYF,TRBJ2-3,TRBD2,TRBV9,-
TGTGCCACCGGAAAAGCAGGGGGATCTAACGAGCAGTACTTC,CATGKAGGSNEQYF,TRBJ2-7,TRBD1,TRBV6-6,-
TGTGCCAGCAGCCCCCTGGGACAGGGTGACTATGGCTACACCTTC,CASSPLGQGDYGYTF,TRBJ1-2,TRBD1,TRBV5-6,-
TGTGCCAGCAGTGAAGGACAGGGGCTGGGGACCTACGAGCAGTACTTC,CASSEGQGLGTYEQYF,TRBJ2-7,TRBD1,TRBV2,-
TGTGCCAGCAGCCCCGGGGTTAACATCGAAAAACTGTTTTTT,CASSPGVNIEKLFF,TRBJ1-4,-,TRBV11-2,-
TGTGCCAGCAGTTTCTTCCCCCCAGGGGAAGGAAACACCATATATTTT,CASSFFPPGEGNTIYF,TRBJ1-3,-,TRBV27,-
TGTGCCAGCAGCCGTGGGACAGGGTCGGGTCAGCCCCAGCATTTT,CASSRGTGSGQPQHF,TRBJ1-5,TRBD1,TRBV3-1/TRBV3-2,-
TGTGCCGGGCAGGGCTATAATTCACCCCTCCACTTT,CAGQGYNSPLHF,TRBJ1-6,-,TRBV6-5,-
TGTGCCAGTAGTACTTCCCCAAGCGGAGGGAACTCCTACAATGAGCAGTTCTTC,CASSTSPSGGNSYNEQFF,TRBJ2-1,-,TRBV19,-
TGTGCCAGCAGCTCGCAGACTGAAGCTTTCTTT,CASSSQTEAFF,TRBJ1-1,-,TRBV5-4,-
TGTGCCAGCAGCCTGGGACAGCCAGCCTTGGCTGAAGCTTTCTTT,CASSLGQPALAEAFF,TRBJ1-1,TRBD1,TRBV3-1/TRBV3-2,-
TGCAGTGCGGGGGACAGGGAGGCTTTCTTT,CSAGDREAFF,TRBJ1-1,TRBD1,TRBV20-1,-
TGCGCCAGCAGCTTGGCGGTCGGGGGGGCCGTCGAGACCCAGTACTTC,CASSLAVGGAVETQYF,TRBJ2-5,TRBD2,TRBV5-1,-
TGCAGTGCTAGTACGGGTCCGAACGAGCAGTACTTC,CSASTGPNEQYF,TRBJ2-7,-,TRBV20-1,-
TGTGCCAGCAGCGTAGCTCTCAGCTCCTACGAGCAGTACTTC,CASSVALSSYEQYF,TRBJ2-7,-,TRBV9,-
TGTGCCAGCAGCTGGACAAACAACAATGAGCAGTTCTTC,CASSWTNNNEQFF,TRBJ2-1,-,TRBV5-5,-
TGTGCCAGCAGCTTAGCAGGGACAGGGGTTGACTATGGCTACACCTTC,CASSLAGTGVDYGYTF,TRBJ1-2,TRBD1,TRBV11-2,-
TGTGCCAGCAGTGGACAGGGGGTTCTTCGGAACACCATATATTTT,CASSGQGVLRNTIYF,TRBJ1-3,TRBD1,TRBV25-1,once
TGTGCCAGCTTTAAGGGACAGGGCACAGATACGCAGTATTTT,CASFKGQGTDTQYF,TRBJ2-3,TRBD1,TRBV27,once
TGCGCCAGCAGCCCTCGAGGCATGTCGGATACGCAGTATTTT,CASSPRGMSDTQYF,TRBJ2-3,-,TRBV4-1,-
TGTGCCAGCAGCCCTCCAGGACAGCAAGAGACCCAGTACTTC,CASSPPGQQETQYF,TRBJ2-5,-,TRBV3-1/TRBV3-2,-
TGTGCCAGCTCCCCAATCCAGGGGGCGGCCTCCCGTAATTCACCCCTCCACTTT,CASSPIQGAASRNSPLHF,TRBJ1-6,TRBD1,TRBV18,few
TGTGCCAGCAGCTTAGAGAAGGGGTATGCAGATACGCAGTATTTT,CASSLEKGYADTQYF,TRBJ2-3,-,TRBV7-9,once
TGTGCCAGCAGCTTGGGACAAGCTAATGAAAAACTGTTTTTT,CASSLGQANEKLFF,TRBJ1-4,-,TRBV7-2,-
TGTGCCAGCAGCTTAGGCGGGGGCCAAGAGACCCAGTACTTC,CASSLGGGQETQYF,TRBJ2-5,TRBD2,TRBV11-3,-